This T cell receptor (beta chain) stems from a study of T cells in Graves' hyperthyroidism and ophthalmopathy (dated by TCRdb to between 2019 and 2020). The study in broad terms: Peripheral blood was sampled at the time of initial diagnosis, prior to any treatment. To identify TCR V-J signatures that set the groups apart, the researchers used a discovery cohort of 100 patients, made up of under 50 with Graves' ophthalmopathy and about 60 with stable Graves' hyperthyroidism. Prospective prediction of ophthalmopathy was tested in an independent validation cohort of 18 hyperthyroidism patients and 15 to 17 patients who later progressed to ophthalmopathy. The 80 to 100 discovery patients were randomly divided into training and test sets at a 7:3 ratio. Thyroid tissue and blood T-cell repertoires from several Graves' hyperthyroidism patients were also compared in the study. Following sampling, methimazole starting at 30 mg daily was given to hyperthyroidism patients, and high-dose intravenous methylprednisolone was given to ophthalmopathy patients. The paper describes TCR Vbeta CDR3 sequencing of fewer than 150 peripheral blood samples, made up of approximately 40 ophthalmopathy patients, around 73 hyperthyroidism patients and some 17 progressor patients.

The TCR beta CDR3 regions were amplified from RNA transcripts. The TCR CDR3 was subjected to a first round of RT-PCR using the HTBI primer set and the Qiagen OneStep RT-PCR kit. Libraries were constructed in a second round of multiplex PCR, after which size selection and purification were carried out. Sequencing of the libraries was done on an Illumina HiSeq2000 using paired-end 100 bp reads. Per the authors' processing: SOAPnuke was used to process the raw data, with reads discarded if the reads contained adapters or uncalled bases, had a mean Phred below 15, or lacked an exact constant-primer or identifier match. COPE v1.2.5 was used to merge the high-quality paired reads, and each unique nucleotide sequence was defined as a clonotype. MiTCR v1.1 was used to align clonotypes to the IMGT TRBV, TRBD and TRBJ reference segments. The analysis was restricted to V-J combinations with a frequency above 0.0001, which together covered 98% to 99.2% of the repertoires. A TCS score was defined as the ratio between F50 (clonal expansion) and ExV (chaos), using BLOSUM62-based TCRdist between CDR3 peptides within each V-J. Welch's t-statistics and random forest reduced around 510 V-J features to fewer than 15, which were used in a naive Bayes classifier (R e1071). The public reads were run again by TCRdb, first through fastp at Q25 and then through MiXCR, and only productive beta chains were kept. All rows with the same CDR3 protein become a single entry with the most common DNA and genes. The V and J calls here are based on TCRdb, not the publication. The sample contains about 480,000 distinct CDR3 sequences, around 22% of them found a single time. Around 10% of the sample belongs to the ten largest clones.

CDR1 and CDR2 were assigned from the germline V gene as MNHEY and SVGAGI. V is reduced by 1 base and J by 1 base, leaving a spacing of 8 bases between them. Its CDR3 holds 15 amino acids, cysteine through phenylalanine. Solely the CDR3 DNA is kept, with 45 bases framed from the first base. Ophthalmopathy patients had moderately to severely active disease, Clinical Activity Score of at least 3, NOSPECS grade of at least 4, and duration under 3 months. Exclusion was applied to patients with uncontrolled infections, other autoimmune diseases, pregnancy or lactation. Clinical symptoms, serum thyroxine and TRAb, thyroid ultrasound, and orbital computed tomography formed the basis for the diagnoses. PBMCs were isolated from 7.5 to 10 ml of fresh peripheral blood by Ficoll-Paque density gradient centrifugation. Total RNA was extracted with Trizol reagent, and quality was checked on an Agilent 2100 Bioanalyzer.

General findings and caveats noted by the study authors: Sample size was not statistically predetermined, and blinding of investigators to group allocation was not performed. In validation, the model predicted progression to ophthalmopathy with roughly 66% sensitivity and 72% to 85% specificity, a median of around six months before onset. Most expanded thyroid clonotypes (frequency above 0.001) were also detected in blood, suggesting blood repertoires may reflect thyroid immune responses. In cross-validation, a model built on a 13 V-J signature told ophthalmopathy apart from stable hyperthyroidism with under 90% sensitivity and around 83% specificity, and in testing the same model reached 80%/75%.

With respect to this clonotype: The specificity of this receptor is unknown. Just one base apart from a much larger clone, this may be a read error.

The V and J genes are TRBV6-5 and TRBJ1-5, with an unclear D gene assignment. The TCR originated in a woman younger than 45 with Graves' ophthalmopathy. Sequencing input: blood. The nucleotides are TGTGCCAGCAGTTACTATGGGAAAAGCAATCAGCCCCAGCATTTT. This encodes CASSYYGKSNQPQHF.